This T cell receptor beta chain was recovered during a study of cytomegalovirus exposure and HLA in healthy donors. CDR3 length equals 15 residues. Germline loops: CDR1 SGDLS, CDR2 YYNGEE. V shed 0 bases and J 5 bases; nucleotides not matched to a gene: 5. Researchers ran the PCR with 60 Vbeta and 13 Jbeta primers. Assay used: immunoSEQ multiplex PCR; TCRdb lists only in-frame clones, some missing. The data hold about 160,000 clones, with about 80% observed a single time. This TCR derives from a woman between 45 and 65 years old in good health and CMV-seropositive. This chain links TRBV9 with TRBJ2-1; TRBD2 matches 7 bases. Material for sequencing was PBMCs. CDR3 in amino acids: CASSVASGLNNEQFF. The CDR3 DNA is TGTGCCAGCAGCGTAGCTTCGGGACTAAACAATGAGCAGTTCTTC.